The 5 T cell receptor beta chains reported below all come from one sample, sequenced in a study of cytomegalovirus exposure and HLA in healthy donors. PCR used 60 Vbeta primers and 13 Jbeta primers. Assay used: immunoSEQ multiplex PCR; TCRdb lists only in-frame clones, some missing. The sample shows roughly 190,000 clones, 70% to 80% of them seen only once. Material for sequencing was PBMCs. The receptors were sampled from a woman in her 30s in good health and CMV-seropositive.

This clone was picked up a small number of times. CDR3 in amino acids: CASSQVFVTGRSYEQYF. CDR3 DNA: TGCGCCAGCAGCCAAGTTTTCGTAACAGGGCGTTCCTACGAGCAGTACTTC. The rearrangement uses TRBV4-1 and TRBJ2-7; tentative D call: TRBD1 (6 bases). The CDR3 length is 17 residues. Trimming left V 1 base short and J 1 base short, with 17 bases between. Germline CDR1 is MGHRA and CDR2 is YSYEKL.

The chain is built from TRBV19 and TRBJ2-1; 12 positions match TRBD2. Germline loops: CDR1 LNHDA, CDR2 SQIVND (reference sequence). The CDR3 runs to 18 residues. V was clipped by 4 bases and J by 0 bases; unmatched bases: 7. CDR3 loop: CASSTTSGGLISYNEQFF. The CDR3 DNA is TGTGCCAGTAGTACGACTAGCGGGGGCCTTATCTCCTACAATGAGCAGTTCTTC. The variable domain in full, completed from reference TRBV19 and TRBJ2-1, reads DGGITQSPKYLFRKEGQNVTLSCEQNLNHDAMYWYRQDPGQGLRLIYYSQIVNDFQKGDIAEGYSVSREKKESFPLTVTSAQKNPTAFYLCASSTTSGGLISYNEQFFGPGTRLTVL.

The CDR3: CASSSTGHPSSYEQYF. The CDR3 DNA follows: TGTGCCAGCAGTTCCACCGGACACCCCAGCTCCTACGAGCAGTACTTC. V gene TRBV6-5 combines with J gene TRBJ2-7; maybe TRBD1 (5 bases). Trimming shortened V by 4 bases and J by 0 bases, and 16 bases separated the two germline ends. Germline V gene lookup returns CDR1 MNHEY and CDR2 SVGAGI. The CDR3 extends over 16 amino acids.

This chain uses TRBV28 with TRBJ2-5, with unresolved D. Germline values: CDR1 MDHEN, CDR2 SYDVKM. Trimming stripped 3 bases from V and 1 base from J, with 9 bases between. There are 14 residues in the CDR3. CDR3 nucleotide sequence: TGTGCCAGCAGTTTTCATCCGGTCCAAGAGACCCAGTACTTC. This encodes CASSFHPVQETQYF.

Notes on this clone: The junction departs from the called germline gene at one end, perhaps through a read error. J is TRBJ1-5 and V is TRBV6-5; tentatively, D is TRBD1 (6 bases). Germline values: CDR1 MNHEY, CDR2 SVGAGI. The CDR3 loop spans 15 amino acids. CDR3 amino acids: CTSSKQGLSNQPQHF. For the CDR3, the DNA is TGTACCAGCAGTAAACAGGGTCTTAGCAATCAGCCCCAGCATTTT.